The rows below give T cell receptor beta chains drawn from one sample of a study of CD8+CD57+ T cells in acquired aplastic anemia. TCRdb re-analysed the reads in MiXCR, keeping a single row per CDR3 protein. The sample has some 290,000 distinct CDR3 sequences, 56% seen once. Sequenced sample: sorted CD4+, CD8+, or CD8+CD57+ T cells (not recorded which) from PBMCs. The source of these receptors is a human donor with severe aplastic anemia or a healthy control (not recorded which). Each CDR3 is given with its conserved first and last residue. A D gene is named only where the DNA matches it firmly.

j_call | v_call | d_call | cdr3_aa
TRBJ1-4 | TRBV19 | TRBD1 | CASSTRTGVTEKLFF
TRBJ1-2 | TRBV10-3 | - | CATEGTGKSGGYTF
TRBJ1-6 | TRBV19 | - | CASSEGLFNSPLHF
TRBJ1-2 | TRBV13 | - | CASSPRGIGYGYTF
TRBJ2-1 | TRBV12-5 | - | CASGLTAYNEQFF
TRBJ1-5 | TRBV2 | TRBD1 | CASRGGQGLNQPQHF
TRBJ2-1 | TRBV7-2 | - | CASSLGPGDEQFF
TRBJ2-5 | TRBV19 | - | CASSIQDDQETQYF
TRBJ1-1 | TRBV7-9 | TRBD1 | CASRPTGGNTEAFF
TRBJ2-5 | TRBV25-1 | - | CASSLLGGAGETQYF
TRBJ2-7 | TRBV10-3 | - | CAISATGLHYEQYF
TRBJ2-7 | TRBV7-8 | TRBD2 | CASSEAEAGGVYEQYF
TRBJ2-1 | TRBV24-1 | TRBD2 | CATSAGGRTGEQFF
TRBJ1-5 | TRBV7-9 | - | CASSLAGVARGNQPQHF
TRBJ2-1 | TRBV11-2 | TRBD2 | CASSLGGGSPNEQFF
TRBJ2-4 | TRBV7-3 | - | CASSLPGPGRAKNIQYF
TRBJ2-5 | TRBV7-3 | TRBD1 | CASSLWRDREQETQYF
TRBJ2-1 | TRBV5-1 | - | CASSSTQRNEQFF
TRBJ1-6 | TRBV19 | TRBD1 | CASTAQDRGSTPLHF
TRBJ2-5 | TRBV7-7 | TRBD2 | CASSPSGGRILETQYF
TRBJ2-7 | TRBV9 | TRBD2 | CASSVGVSGGATGEQYF
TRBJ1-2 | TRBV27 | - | CAGSLEGNYGYTF
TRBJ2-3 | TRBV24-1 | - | CATSSTTDTQYF
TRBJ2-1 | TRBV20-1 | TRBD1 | CSARTTGIGGEQFF
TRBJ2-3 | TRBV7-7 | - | CASSLAAATDTQYF
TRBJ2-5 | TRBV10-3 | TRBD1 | CAISDTTGTGGWETQYF
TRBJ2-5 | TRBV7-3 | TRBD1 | CASSEPRTGVGETQYF
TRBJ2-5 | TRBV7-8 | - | CASSLRDSQAQYF
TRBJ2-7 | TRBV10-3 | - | CASSYWAPWRGTYEQYF
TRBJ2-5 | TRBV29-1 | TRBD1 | CSVRPDRGRSETQYF
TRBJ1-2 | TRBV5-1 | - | CASTSSATAYGYTF
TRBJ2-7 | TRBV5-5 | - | CASSPTRARDEQYF
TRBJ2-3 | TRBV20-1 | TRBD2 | CSARVPGGAQDPDTQYF